This T cell receptor (beta chain) was recorded in a study of blood T cell repertoires in COVID-19. Per the study methods: Cell counts per sample came from amplifying reference gene primers. Clones were read by immunoSEQ multiplex PCR, and TCRdb kept only the in-frame ones, dropping some. V and J calls and clone size come straight from that table; D and trimming were deduced from the DNA. The sample contains some 400,000 clones, around 87% of which appear only once. Patients from Seattle were sampled longitudinally, starting during active infection. Sequencing was done on a sample of peripheral blood. This receptor was obtained from a woman between 55 and 75 years old with COVID-19, enrolled during active disease.

The CDR3 loop reads CASSPISGSPLHF. CDR3 DNA: TGTGCCAGCAGTCCGATAAGCGGTTCACCCCTCCACTTT. This chain uses TRBV2 with TRBJ1-6; D call uncertain. This CDR3 is 13 amino acids long. V lost 5 bases and J lost 9, with 11 bases in between. Germline V lookup: CDR1 SNHLY, CDR2 FYNNEI.